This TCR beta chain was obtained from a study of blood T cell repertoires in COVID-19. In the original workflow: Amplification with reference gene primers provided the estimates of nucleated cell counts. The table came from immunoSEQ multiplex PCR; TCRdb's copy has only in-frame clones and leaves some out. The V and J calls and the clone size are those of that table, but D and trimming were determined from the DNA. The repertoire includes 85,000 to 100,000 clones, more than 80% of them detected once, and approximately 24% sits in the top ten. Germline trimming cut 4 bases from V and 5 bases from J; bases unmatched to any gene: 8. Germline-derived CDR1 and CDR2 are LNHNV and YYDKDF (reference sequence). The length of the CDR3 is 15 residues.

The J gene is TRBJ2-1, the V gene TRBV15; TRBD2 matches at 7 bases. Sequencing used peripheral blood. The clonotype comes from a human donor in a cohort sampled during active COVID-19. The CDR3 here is CATSKGGPPNNEQFF. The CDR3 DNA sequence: TGTGCCACCAGCAAGGGAGGGCCTCCCAACAATGAGCAGTTCTTC.